The next 20 T cell receptor beta chains were all read from a single sample in a study of blood T cell repertoires in COVID-19. Here immunoSEQ multiplex PCR was the method, and the copy in TCRdb shows in-frame clones only, minus some. The sample holds about 100,000 clones, roughly 84% seen once. Sequenced input: peripheral blood. The source is a human donor in a cohort sampled during active COVID-19.

This sequence joins TRBV4-1 and TRBJ1-5; 8 positions match TRBD1. The V segment lost 0 bases and the J segment 3 bases; nucleotides outside the gene matches: 4. The CDR3 extends over 16 amino acids. CDR1 is MGHRA, CDR2 YSYEKL, per germline. CDR3 coding DNA: TGCGCCAGCAGCCAAGAGACAGGGGCGAACAATCAGCCCCAGCATTTT. As protein: CASSQETGANNQPQHF.

Here the CDR3 reads CASSLGDPAGQETQYF. In DNA, the CDR3 is TGTGCCAGCAGCTTGGGAGACCCAGCGGGCCAAGAGACCCAGTACTTC. The chain joins TRBV5-4 to TRBJ2-5, with D tentatively TRBD2 (6 bases). CDR3 size: 16 residues. Deletions cut 0 bases from V and 1 base from J, with 13 bases between. CDR1 is SGHNT, CDR2 YYREEE, per germline (reference sequence).

CDR3 loop: CASSFQGATEAFF. CDR3 in DNA: TGTGCCAGCAGCTTTCAGGGGGCCACTGAAGCTTTCTTT. The rearrangement links TRBV12-3 or TRBV12-4 to TRBJ1-1, with 8 bases identical to TRBD1. CDR3 length equals 13 residues. J lost 4 bases, V lost 6 bases, and 4 bases had no gene match.

The chain recombines TRBV5-1 with TRBJ2-6; 7 nucleotides line up with TRBD1. In germline, CDR1 is SGHRS, CDR2 YFSETQ. J was trimmed by 0 bases and V by 4 bases; bases with no gene match: 13. This CDR3 has 19 amino acids. CDR3 DNA: TGCGCCAGCAGCAAATTTAAGGGACAGATTACCTCTGGGGCCAACGTCCTGACTTTC. As protein: CASSKFKGQITSGANVLTF. The variable domain in full, with the rest retrieved from reference TRBV5-1 and TRBJ2-6, is KAGVTQTPRYLIKTRGQQVTLSCSPISGHRSVSWYQQTPGQGLQFLFEYFSETQRNKGNFPGRFSGRQFSNSRSEMNVSTLELGDSALYLCASSKFKGQITSGANVLTFGAGSRLTVL.

This chain connects TRBV4-1 to TRBJ1-2; 7 bases are shared with TRBD1. Germline V gives CDR1 MGHRA, CDR2 YSYEKL. Trimming took 9 bases from V and 3 from J; bases not matched to a gene: 13. The length of the CDR3 is 15 residues. The DNA of the CDR3 is TGCGCCAGTACAACAGGGGCCTTCGACTACTATGGCTACACCTTC. As protein: CASTTGAFDYYGYTF.

The chain couples TRBV19 to TRBJ2-3; TRBD2 matches at 7 bases. The germline V gene has CDR1 LNHDA and CDR2 SQIVND (reference sequence). J gave up 2 bases and V 8 bases, and 7 bases lay outside the gene matches. The CDR3 loop spans 14 amino acids. The CDR3, as DNA: TGTGCCAGTTTGGGGGGGACCATCACAGATACGCAGTATTTT. It specifies CASLGGTITDTQYF.

The V call is TRBV6-5, the J call TRBJ2-7, with D uncertain. V gave up 4 bases and J gave up 7 bases, with 17 bases separating them. This CDR3 region has 14 residues. Per germline, CDR1 MNHEY and CDR2 SVGAGI. Written as DNA, the CDR3 is TGTGCCAGCAGTTCCTCCTTGACGGGTTTTGAGCAGTACTTC. Amino acid sequence: CASSSSLTGFEQYF.

The CDR3 coding sequence is TGTGCCAGCAGTTATTCCGCTAGCTACCAAGAGACCCAGTACTTC. This sequence encodes CASSYSASYQETQYF. The gene calls are TRBV6-6 and TRBJ2-5; maybe TRBD2 (5 bases). The CDR3 loop spans 15 amino acids. V shed 3 bases and J shed 0 bases, with 11 bases lying between them. Germline V gene data show CDR1 as MNHNY and CDR2 as SVGAGI (reference sequence).

This clone was detected only a few times. This chain's CDR3 is CASSQASLAGGEQFF. The CDR3 coding sequence is TGCGCCAGCAGCCAAGCTAGTCTAGCGGGGGGTGAGCAGTTCTTC. The genes are TRBV4-3 and TRBJ2-1; TRBD2 matches 11 bases. The germline gives CDR1 LGHNA, CDR2 YSLEER. The V gene end was trimmed by 1 base and the J gene end by 9 bases; junction bases not matched to a gene: 5. There are 15 residues in the CDR3.

The chain joins TRBV7-9 to TRBJ2-7; TRBD2 agrees at 9 bases. V lost 2 bases, J lost 3 bases, and 2 bases stayed unmatched. This CDR3 contains 14 residues. The germline V gene encodes CDR1 SEHNR and CDR2 FQNEAQ (reference sequence). In DNA, the CDR3 is TGTGCCAGCAGCTTAAGTAGCGGGAGCTACGAGCAGTACTTC. Translated: CASSLSSGSYEQYF.

This chain uses TRBV5-1 with TRBJ2-1; 9 nucleotides agree with TRBD1. CDR1 SGHRS and CDR2 YFSETQ come from the germline V gene. V was clipped by 0 bases and J by 9 bases; unmatched bases: 10. This CDR3 is built from 16 residues. In DNA, the CDR3 is TGCGCCAGCAGCTTGGCCCTGACAGGGGGTCCGGGTGAGCAGTTCTTC. This gives the protein CASSLALTGGPGEQFF.

This chain connects TRBV16 to TRBJ2-7, with D possibly matching TRBD1 (5 bases). V was shortened by 0 bases and J by 2 bases, with 11 bases between the two germline ends. Germline V CDR1 and CDR2: KGHSY, FQNENV. The CDR3 is made up of 15 amino acids. CDR3 in amino acids: CASSQSAGPAYEQYF. CDR3 DNA: TGTGCCAGCAGCCAATCCGCAGGGCCAGCCTACGAGCAGTACTTC.

As regards this clone: Within the sample, other DNA sequences also encode this same CDR3. The genes are TRBV9 and TRBJ2-1; TRBD2 matches 8 bases. Looked up from germline, CDR1 is SGDLS and CDR2 is YYNGEE. The V segment lost 4 bases and the J segment 1 base; nucleotides outside the gene matches: 4. CDR3 length: 15 amino acids. As DNA, the CDR3 is TGTGCCAGCAGCCCCACTAGCGGATCCTACAATGAGCAGTTCTTC. Its protein product is CASSPTSGSYNEQFF.

The rearrangement links TRBV9 to TRBJ2-3, with TRBD2 as a possible D gene (6 bases). In germline, CDR1 is SGDLS, CDR2 YYNGEE. Trimming left V 0 bases short and J 0 bases short, with 14 bases between. The CDR3 covers 17 residues. Written as DNA, the CDR3 is TGTGCCAGCAGCGTAGCTCGTCGGGACTGGAGCACAGATACGCAGTATTTT. It encodes CASSVARRDWSTDTQYF.

The V and J genes are TRBV7-2 and TRBJ1-5, with 8 bases identical to TRBD1. Trimming at V came to 4 bases and at J to 5 bases, leaving 4 bases not matched to a gene. The CDR3 runs to 14 residues. Germline CDR1 is SGHTA and CDR2 is FQGNSA. The CDR3 coding sequence is TGTGCCAGCAGCTCACGACAGGGGTATCAGCCCCAGCATTTT. Translated: CASSSRQGYQPQHF.

This chain links TRBV12-5 with TRBJ2-6; the match to TRBD2 covers 8 bases. This CDR3 is 18 amino acids long. The V gene end was trimmed by 2 bases and the J gene end by 0 bases; junction bases not matched to a gene: 6. Per the germline V gene, CDR1 is LGHNT and CDR2 is FRNRAP. This CDR3 is CASGLLGGGRSGANVLTF. As DNA, the CDR3 is TGTGCTAGTGGTTTGCTCGGGGGGGGACGCTCTGGGGCCAACGTCCTGACTTTC.

The rearrangement joins TRBV21-1 to TRBJ2-1; the table's D call TRBD2 went unverified against the DNA. TRBV21-1 is termed a pseudogene. CDR3 length: 13 residues. The CDR3 DNA follows: TGTGCCAGCAGCAAAGTGGCCCAGCGTCGGCAGTTCTTC. This gives the protein CASSKVAQRRQFF.

This clone has just a few counts. The V call is TRBV5-4, the J call TRBJ2-2; 7 nucleotides match TRBD2. Germline CDR1 and CDR2: SGHNT and YYREEE (reference sequence). The length of the CDR3 is 14 residues. The J segment lost 6 bases and the V segment lost 4 bases, leaving 6 bases of the junction unmatched. CDR3 sequence (DNA): TGTGCCAGCAGCGGCGGACTAGTCCCCGGGGAGCTGTTTTTT. Translation gives CASSGGLVPGELFF.

The rearrangement uses TRBV27 and TRBJ2-7; 7 bases fit TRBD1. V shed 3 bases and J 2 bases; nucleotides not matched to a gene: 7. This CDR3 contains 15 residues. Per the germline V gene, CDR1 is MNHEY and CDR2 is SMNVEV (reference sequence). CDR3 region: CASSFTGALTYEQYF. CDR3 DNA sequence: TGTGCCAGCAGTTTTACAGGGGCCTTAACCTACGAGCAGTACTTC.

V and J are TRBV11-2 and TRBJ2-5; D may be TRBD2 (6 bases). CDR1 and CDR2 from the germline V gene are SGHAT and FQNNGV. The V end was cut by 6 bases, the J end by 1 base, with 12 bases between. The CDR3 runs 14 residues. The CDR3 bases are TGTGCCAGCAGGTCCTTCGGGGGCCAAGAGACCCAGTACTTC. Translating gives CASRSFGGQETQYF.